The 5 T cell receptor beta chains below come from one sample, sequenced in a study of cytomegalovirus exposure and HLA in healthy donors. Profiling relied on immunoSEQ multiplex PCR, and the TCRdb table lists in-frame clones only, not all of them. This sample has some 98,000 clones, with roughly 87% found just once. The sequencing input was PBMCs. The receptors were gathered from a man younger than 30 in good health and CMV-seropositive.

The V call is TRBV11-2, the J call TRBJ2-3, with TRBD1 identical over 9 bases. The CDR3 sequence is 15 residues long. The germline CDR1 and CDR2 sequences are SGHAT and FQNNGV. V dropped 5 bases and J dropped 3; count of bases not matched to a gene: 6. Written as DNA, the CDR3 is TGTGCCAGCAGCACCCCCGGGACAGGGACAGATACGCAGTATTTT. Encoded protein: CASSTPGTGTDTQYF. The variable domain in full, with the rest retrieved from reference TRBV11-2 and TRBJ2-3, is EAGVAQSPRYKIIEKRQSVAFWCNPISGHATLYWYQQILGQGPKLLIQFQNNGVVDDSQLPKDRFSAERLKGVDSTLKIQPAKLEDSAVYLCASSTPGTGTDTQYFGPGTRLTVL.

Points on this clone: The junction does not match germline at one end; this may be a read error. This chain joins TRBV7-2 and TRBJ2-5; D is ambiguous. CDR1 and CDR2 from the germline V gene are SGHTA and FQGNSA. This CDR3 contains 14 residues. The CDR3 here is CASSLAGHQEAQYF. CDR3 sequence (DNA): TGTGCCAGCAGCTTAGCAGGTCATCAAGAGGCCCAGTACTTC.

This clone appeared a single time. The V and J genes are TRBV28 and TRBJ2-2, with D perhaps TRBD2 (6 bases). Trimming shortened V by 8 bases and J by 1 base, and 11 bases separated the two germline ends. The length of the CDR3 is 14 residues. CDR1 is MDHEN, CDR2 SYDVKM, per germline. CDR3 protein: CASRWRVNTGELFF. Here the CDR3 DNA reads TGTGCCAGCCGGTGGAGGGTGAACACCGGGGAGCTGTTTTTT.

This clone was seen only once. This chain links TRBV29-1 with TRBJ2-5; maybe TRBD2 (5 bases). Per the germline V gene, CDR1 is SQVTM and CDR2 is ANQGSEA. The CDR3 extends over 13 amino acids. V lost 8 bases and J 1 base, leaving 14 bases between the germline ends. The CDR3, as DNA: TGCAGCACCGCCCCCGGGGTCCAAGAGACCCAGTACTTC. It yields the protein CSTAPGVQETQYF.

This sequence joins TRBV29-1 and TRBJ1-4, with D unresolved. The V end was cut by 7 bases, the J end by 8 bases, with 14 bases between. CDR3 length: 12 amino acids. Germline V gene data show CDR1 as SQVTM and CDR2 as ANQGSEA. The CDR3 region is CSAGVLREKLFF. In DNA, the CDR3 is TGCAGCGCCGGGGTTCTTCGGGAAAAACTGTTTTTT.